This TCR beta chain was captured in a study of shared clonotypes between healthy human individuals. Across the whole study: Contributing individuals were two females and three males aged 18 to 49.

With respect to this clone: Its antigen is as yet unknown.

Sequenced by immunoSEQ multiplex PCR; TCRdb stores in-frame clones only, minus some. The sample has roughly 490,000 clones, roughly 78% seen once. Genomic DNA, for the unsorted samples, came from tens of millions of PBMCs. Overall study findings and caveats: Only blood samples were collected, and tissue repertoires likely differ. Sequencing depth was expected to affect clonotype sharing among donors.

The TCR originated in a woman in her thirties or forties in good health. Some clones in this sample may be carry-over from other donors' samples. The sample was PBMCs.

In nucleotides, the CDR3 is TGCGCCACCAATAGCGGGAGGGCCCGCAATGAGCAGTTCTTC. Translated, it gives CATNSGRARNEQFF. V usage is TRBV10-1 and J usage is TRBJ2-1, with TRBD2 matching 11 bases. Looked up from germline, CDR1 is WNHNN and CDR2 is SYGVQD (reference sequence). With 10 bases clipped from V and 6 bases from J, the junction kept 8 bases outside the gene matches. This CDR3 has 14 amino acids.